This TCR beta chain originates from a study of T cell responses to AZD1222 COVID-19 vaccine. The repertoire was sequenced with immunoSEQ multiplex PCR; TCRdb's copy has only in-frame clones and lacks some. Altogether more than 100,000 clones are present, about 88% being singletons, with the ten largest covering 8.5% to 10%. Per germline, CDR1 SQVTM and CDR2 ANQGSEA. V was trimmed by 7 bases and J by 6 bases, leaving 15 bases between them. The CDR3 runs to 12 residues. The starting material was peripheral blood, obtained on day 0 of AZD1222 vaccination. The clonotype was recovered from an adult in good health. The genes are TRBV29-1 and TRBJ1-1; the D is unclear. CDR3 protein: CSGMTTTAEAFF. The CDR3 coding sequence is TGCAGCGGGATGACAACTACCGCTGAAGCTTTCTTT.